This is a list of T cell receptor beta chains from one sample in a study. TCRdb recomputed calls from the RT-PCR reads with MiXCR, one row per CDR3 protein. The sample gives about 680,000 distinct CDR3 sequences, approximately 15% of which show up once; 3.6% is in the top ten. Sequenced material: memory CD4+ T cells from blood. All receptors come from a female donor in good health, serving as a healthy control. The CDR3 runs from the conserved cysteine through the conserved F or W. D genes are given only for firm matches. A row's size may be missing; if present it is once, few, many or a size class.

CDR3 protein: CATSRRGGRLGETQYF
CDR3 DNA: TGTGCCACCAGCAGAAGGGGAGGGAGATTGGGTGAGACCCAGTACTTC
D gene: TRBD2
V gene: TRBV15
J gene: TRBJ2-5
clone size: .

CDR3 protein: CATSKGQNQETQYF
CDR3 DNA: TGTGCCACCAGTAAGGGACAGAACCAAGAGACCCAGTACTTC
D gene: TRBD1
V gene: TRBV12-3/TRBV12-4
J gene: TRBJ2-5
clone size: .

CDR3 protein: CASSYGPGSYGETQYF
CDR3 DNA: TGTGCCAGCAGTTACGGGCCGGGCAGCTACGGGGAGACCCAGTACTTC
D gene: .
V gene: TRBV6-2/TRBV6-3
J gene: TRBJ2-5
clone size: .

CDR3 protein: CASSIGRIGTTQHF
CDR3 DNA: TGTGCCAGTAGTATCGGACGGATCGGGACGACCCAGCATTTT
D gene: .
V gene: TRBV19
J gene: TRBJ1-5
clone size: .

CDR3 protein: CASSPAVETQYF
CDR3 DNA: TGTGCCAGCTCACCCGCTGTGGAGACCCAGTACTTC
D gene: .
V gene: TRBV18
J gene: TRBJ2-5
clone size: once

CDR3 protein: CASSQDGAHSEAFF
CDR3 DNA: TGTGCCAGCAGCCAAGACGGAGCCCATTCTGAAGCTTTCTTT
D gene: .
V gene: TRBV3-1
J gene: TRBJ1-1
clone size: few

CDR3 protein: CASSHGRGQYF
CDR3 DNA: TGTGCCAGCAGCCATGGCAGGGGGCAGTATTTT
D gene: .
V gene: TRBV3-1
J gene: TRBJ2-3
clone size: .

CDR3 protein: CASRTGVGGNQPQHF
CDR3 DNA: TGTGCCAGCAGGACAGGGGTCGGTGGCAATCAGCCCCAGCATTTT
D gene: TRBD1
V gene: TRBV19
J gene: TRBJ1-5
clone size: .

CDR3 protein: CASTFSGANVLTF
CDR3 DNA: TGTGCCAGCACCTTCTCTGGGGCCAACGTCCTGACTTTC
D gene: .
V gene: TRBV7-9
J gene: TRBJ2-6
clone size: many

CDR3 protein: CASSFQQSSSYNEQFF
CDR3 DNA: TGCGCCAGCAGCTTCCAACAGTCGAGCTCCTACAATGAGCAGTTCTTC
D gene: .
V gene: TRBV5-1
J gene: TRBJ2-1
clone size: .

CDR3 protein: CASSIGVGEGLYEQYF
CDR3 DNA: TGTGCCAGCAGCATCGGCGTGGGGGAGGGCCTGTACGAGCAGTACTTC
D gene: TRBD2
V gene: TRBV7-3
J gene: TRBJ2-7
clone size: few

CDR3 protein: CASSLAPGGPTDTQYF
CDR3 DNA: TGCGCCAGCAGCTTGGCCCCGGGAGGGCCCACAGATACGCAGTATTTT
D gene: TRBD2
V gene: TRBV5-1
J gene: TRBJ2-3
clone size: .

CDR3 protein: CASSNPGGYGYTF
CDR3 DNA: TGTGCCAGCAGCAATCCGGGGGGTTATGGCTACACCTTC
D gene: .
V gene: TRBV7-2
J gene: TRBJ1-2
clone size: many

CDR3 protein: CATSDPYSGTDTQYF
CDR3 DNA: TGTGCCACCAGTGACCCCTACTCAGGGACAGATACGCAGTATTTT
D gene: .
V gene: TRBV24-1
J gene: TRBJ2-3
clone size: few

CDR3 protein: CASGPGTTDTQYF
CDR3 DNA: TGTGCTAGTGGGCCAGGGACCACAGATACGCAGTATTTT
D gene: .
V gene: TRBV12-5
J gene: TRBJ2-3
clone size: few

CDR3 protein: CAISDGEGPQHF
CDR3 DNA: TGTGCCATCAGTGACGGGGAAGGGCCCCAGCATTTT
D gene: .
V gene: TRBV10-3
J gene: TRBJ1-5
clone size: many

CDR3 protein: CASRSGLAGGPRFNEQFF
CDR3 DNA: TGTGCCAGCAGATCGGGACTAGCGGGAGGGCCCAGATTCAATGAGCAGTTCTTC
D gene: TRBD2
V gene: TRBV11-1
J gene: TRBJ2-1
clone size: .

CDR3 protein: CASSFKGAGEKLFF
CDR3 DNA: TGTGCCAGCAGCTTCAAGGGGGCTGGTGAAAAACTGTTTTTT
D gene: TRBD1
V gene: TRBV7-9
J gene: TRBJ1-4
clone size: many